The 4 T cell receptor beta chains below were found in one sample sequenced in a study of regulatory T cells in long-lasting Graves disease. Time point noted: newly diagnosed GD, antithyroid drugs for less than 3 months. Following extraction of RNA from PBMCs, that RNA was used to make the TCR library. Sequencing libraries for TCR beta were prepared with iRepertoire HTBI primers and Arm-PCR of CDR3 regions. MiXCR was run by TCRdb on the multiplex PCR reads, yielding one entry per CDR3 protein. The sample has a few hundred thousand distinct CDR3 sequences, approximately 16% seen once; the top ten hold 25% to 30%. Separately, the same data were catalogued under a study of T cells in Graves' hyperthyroidism and ophthalmopathy.

The starting material was peripheral blood mononuclear cells (PBMCs), obtained at new diagnosis, from a patient treated with antithyroid drugs. The receptors here all came from a man in his forties or fifties with Graves disease.

This clonotype was counted a few times. The chain recombines TRBV9 with TRBJ1-5; maybe TRBD1 (6 bases). The ends were cut back, 4 bases at V and 6 bases at J, with 11 bases in the middle. Germline V gene data show CDR1 as SGDLS and CDR2 as YYNGEE. The CDR3 covers 13 residues. The CDR3: CASSTRGGQPQHF. The CDR3, as DNA: TGTGCCAGCAGCACCAGGGGTGGTCAGCCCCAGCATTTT.

This chain uses TRBV11-1 with TRBJ2-3, with D perhaps TRBD1 or TRBD2 (5 bases each). Trimming removed 5 bases from V and 0 bases from J, with 12 bases in between. Germline V gene data show CDR1 as SGHAT and CDR2 as FQDESV (reference sequence). The CDR3 loop spans 15 amino acids. CDR3 DNA sequence: TGTGCCAGCAGCCCCCGGGACCGAAGCACAGATACGCAGTATTTT. Residues: CASSPRDRSTDTQYF.

The chain has TRBV5-1 and TRBJ2-1, with 14 bases lining up with TRBD2. Germline CDR1 and CDR2: SGHRS and YFSETQ. V lost 4 bases to trimming and J lost 7 bases; unmatched junction nucleotides: 4. This CDR3 is built from 15 residues. CDR3 in DNA: TGCGCCAGCAGCAAGACTAGCGGGGGGGTAAATGAGCAGTTCTTC. Protein product: CASSKTSGGVNEQFF.

This clonotype has a count of ten or more. V usage is TRBV15 and J usage is TRBJ2-5; D assignment may be TRBD1 or TRBD2 (6 bases each). V lost 1 base, J lost 5 bases, and 14 bases lay in between. Germline loops: CDR1 LNHNV, CDR2 YYDKDF (reference sequence). The CDR3 is 15 residues long. CDR3 in DNA: TGTGCCACCAGCAGAGCGGTCCGGGGGCTGGAGACCCAGTACTTC. Protein product: CATSRAVRGLETQYF.